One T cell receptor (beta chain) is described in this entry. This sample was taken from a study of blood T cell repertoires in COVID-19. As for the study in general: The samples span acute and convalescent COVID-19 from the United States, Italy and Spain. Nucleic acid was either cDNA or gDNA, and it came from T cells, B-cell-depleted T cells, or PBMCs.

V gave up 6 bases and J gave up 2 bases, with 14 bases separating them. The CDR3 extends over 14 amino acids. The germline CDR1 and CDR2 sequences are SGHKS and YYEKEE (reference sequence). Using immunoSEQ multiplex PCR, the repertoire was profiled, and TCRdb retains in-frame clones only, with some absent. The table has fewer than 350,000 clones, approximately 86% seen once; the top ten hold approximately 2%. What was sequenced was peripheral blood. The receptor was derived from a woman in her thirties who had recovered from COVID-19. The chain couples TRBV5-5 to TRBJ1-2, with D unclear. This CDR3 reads CASTLGDGNYGYTF. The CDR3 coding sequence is TGTGCCAGCACCCTTGGAGACGGGAACTATGGCTACACCTTC.